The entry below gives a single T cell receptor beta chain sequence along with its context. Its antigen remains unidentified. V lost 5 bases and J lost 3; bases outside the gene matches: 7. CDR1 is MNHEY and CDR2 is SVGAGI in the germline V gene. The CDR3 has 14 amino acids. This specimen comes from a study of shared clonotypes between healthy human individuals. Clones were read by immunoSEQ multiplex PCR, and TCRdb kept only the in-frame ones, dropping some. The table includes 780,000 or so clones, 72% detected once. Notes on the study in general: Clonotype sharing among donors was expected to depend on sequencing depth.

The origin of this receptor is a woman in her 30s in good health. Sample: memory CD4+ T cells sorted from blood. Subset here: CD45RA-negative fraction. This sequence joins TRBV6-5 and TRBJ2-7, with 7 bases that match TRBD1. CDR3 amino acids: CASSPGQRIYEQYF. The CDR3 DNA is TGTGCCAGCAGTCCGGGACAGAGGATCTACGAGCAGTACTTC.